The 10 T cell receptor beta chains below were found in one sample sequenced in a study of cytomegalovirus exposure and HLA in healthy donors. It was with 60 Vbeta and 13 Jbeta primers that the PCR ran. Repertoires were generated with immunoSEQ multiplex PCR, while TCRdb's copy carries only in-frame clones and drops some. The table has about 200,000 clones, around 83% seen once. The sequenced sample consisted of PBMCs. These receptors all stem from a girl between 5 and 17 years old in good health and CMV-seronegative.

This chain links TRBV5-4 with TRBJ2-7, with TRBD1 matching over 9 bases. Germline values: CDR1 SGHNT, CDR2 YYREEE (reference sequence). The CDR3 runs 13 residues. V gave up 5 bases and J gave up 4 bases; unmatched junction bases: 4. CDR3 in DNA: TGTGCCAGCAGACGGACAGGGGATTACGAGCAGTACTTC. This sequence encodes CASRRTGDYEQYF.

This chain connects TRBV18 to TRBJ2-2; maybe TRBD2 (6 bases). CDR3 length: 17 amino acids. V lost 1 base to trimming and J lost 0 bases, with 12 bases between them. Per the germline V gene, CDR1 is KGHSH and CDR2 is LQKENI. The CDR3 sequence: CASSPLGGGANTGELFF. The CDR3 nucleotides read TGTGCCAGCTCACCACTTGGGGGAGGCGCGAACACCGGGGAGCTGTTTTTT. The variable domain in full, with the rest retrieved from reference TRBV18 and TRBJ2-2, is NAGVMQNPRHLVRRRGQEARLRCSPMKGHSHVYWYRQLPEEGLKFMVYLQKENIIDESGMPKERFSAEFPKEGPSILRIQQVVRGDSAAYFCASSPLGGGANTGELFFGEGSRLTVL.

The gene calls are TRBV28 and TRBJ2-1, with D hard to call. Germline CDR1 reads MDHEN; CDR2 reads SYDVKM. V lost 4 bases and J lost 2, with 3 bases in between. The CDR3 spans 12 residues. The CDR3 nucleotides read TGTGCCAGCAGTTCCACCTACAATGAGCAGTTCTTC. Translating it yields CASSSTYNEQFF.

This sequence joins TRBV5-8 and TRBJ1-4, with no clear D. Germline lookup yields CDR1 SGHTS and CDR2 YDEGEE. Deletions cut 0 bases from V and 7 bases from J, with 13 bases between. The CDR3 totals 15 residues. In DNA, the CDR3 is TGTGCCAGCAGCTTGGCGGGGAGGTCAGCTGAAAAACTGTTTTTT. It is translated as CASSLAGRSAEKLFF.

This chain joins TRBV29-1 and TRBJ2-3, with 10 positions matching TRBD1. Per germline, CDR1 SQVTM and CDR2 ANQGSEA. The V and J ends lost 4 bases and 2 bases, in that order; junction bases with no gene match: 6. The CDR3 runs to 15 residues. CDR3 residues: CSVAPGQGTTDTQYF. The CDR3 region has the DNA TGCAGCGTTGCACCGGGACAGGGGACCACAGATACGCAGTATTTT.

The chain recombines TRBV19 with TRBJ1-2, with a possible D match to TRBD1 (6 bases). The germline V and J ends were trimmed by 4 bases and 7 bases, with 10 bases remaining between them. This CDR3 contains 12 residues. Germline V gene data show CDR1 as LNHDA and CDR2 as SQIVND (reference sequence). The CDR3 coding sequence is TGTGCCAGTAGTACCAGGGGCAGTGGCTACACCTTC. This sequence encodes CASSTRGSGYTF.

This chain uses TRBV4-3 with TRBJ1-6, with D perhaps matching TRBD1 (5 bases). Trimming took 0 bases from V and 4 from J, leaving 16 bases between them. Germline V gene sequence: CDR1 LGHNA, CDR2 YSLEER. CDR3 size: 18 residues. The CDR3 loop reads CASSQDRGGGTYNSPLHF. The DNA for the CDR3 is TGCGCCAGCAGCCAAGATCGTGGCGGAGGGACTTATAATTCACCCCTCCACTTT.

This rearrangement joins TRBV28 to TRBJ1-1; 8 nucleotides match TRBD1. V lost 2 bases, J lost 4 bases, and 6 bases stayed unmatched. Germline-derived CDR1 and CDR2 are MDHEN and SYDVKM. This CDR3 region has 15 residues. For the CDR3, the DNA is TGTGCCAGCAGTTTAGTCAGGACAGGGACCACTGAAGCTTTCTTT. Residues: CASSLVRTGTTEAFF.

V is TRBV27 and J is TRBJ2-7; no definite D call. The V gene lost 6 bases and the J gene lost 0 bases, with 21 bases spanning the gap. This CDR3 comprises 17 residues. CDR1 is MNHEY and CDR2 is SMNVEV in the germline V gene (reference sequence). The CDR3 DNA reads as TGTGCCAGCAGAGCGCACTCTTTAGCTCTATCCTCCTACGAGCAGTACTTC. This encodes CASRAHSLALSSYEQYF.

CDR3 protein: CASSLVGRGQGNSGANVLTF. The CDR3, as DNA: TGCGCCAGCAGCTTGGTAGGTCGCGGACAGGGAAACTCTGGGGCCAACGTCCTGACTTTC. The rearrangement links TRBV5-1 to TRBJ2-6, with 8 positions matching TRBD1. Germline V CDR1 and CDR2: SGHRS, YFSETQ. V dropped 0 bases and J dropped 0; count of bases not matched to a gene: 11. The CDR3 covers 20 residues.